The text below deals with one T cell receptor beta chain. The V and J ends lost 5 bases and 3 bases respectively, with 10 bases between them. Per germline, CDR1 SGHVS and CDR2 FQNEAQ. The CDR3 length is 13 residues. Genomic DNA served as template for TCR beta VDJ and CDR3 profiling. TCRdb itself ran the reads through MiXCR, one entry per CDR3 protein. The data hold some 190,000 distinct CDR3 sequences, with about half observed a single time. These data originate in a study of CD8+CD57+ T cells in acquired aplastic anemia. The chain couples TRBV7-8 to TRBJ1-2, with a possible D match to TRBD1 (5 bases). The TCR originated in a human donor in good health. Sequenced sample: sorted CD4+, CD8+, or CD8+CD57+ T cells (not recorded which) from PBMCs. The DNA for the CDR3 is TGTGCCAGCAGCCTCAGGGCCGACTATGGCTACACCTTC. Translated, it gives CASSLRADYGYTF.